This entry features one TCR beta chain sequence. The antigen is unknown. This entry comes from a study of blood T cells in healthy people across ages. CDR3 size: 14 residues. The germline V gene encodes CDR1 SGHTA and CDR2 FQGNSA. V lost 3 bases, J lost 4 bases, and 9 bases lay in between. A second 7 to 11 cycle PCR used barcoded and J-beta primers. TCRdb re-called the 5' RACE reads with MiXCR, one entry per CDR3 protein. The profile shows approximately 1.5 million distinct CDR3 sequences, roughly 43% of them singletons. Study results and caveats: It was held that the diversity estimates obtained from one million T cells were underestimates. Older age went with lower TCR beta diversity per million T cells, in a roughly linear way.

No fewer than 7 million PBMCs went into each sample. V gene TRBV7-2 combines with J gene TRBJ2-2; no clear D gene. The sample taken for sequencing was blood. The origin of this receptor is a woman under 30 in good health. CDR3 DNA sequence: TGTGCCAGCAGCTTTCAACCGCTCACCGGGGAGCTGTTTTTT. Amino acids: CASSFQPLTGELFF.